The 21 T cell receptor beta chains in this list originate from one sample, sequenced in a study of blood T cells in healthy people across ages (dated by TCRdb to between 2015 and 2016). Library prep was done by 5' RACE. The sequencer was an Illumina HiSeq 2500. The second PCR ran for about 7 to 11 cycles and used a J-beta primer mix along with a sample-barcoded 5' primer. In-frame beta chains were kept once TCRdb had trimmed the public reads at Q25 with fastp and called clones with MiXCR. Rows matching on CDR3 protein sequence are summarized as one entry with the most common DNA and genes. The sample includes roughly 730,000 distinct CDR3 sequences, with roughly 50% observed a single time. Of the sample, approximately 24% falls within the top ten clones. Input material: blood. The receptor source for this set is a man aged 40-50 years in good health.

J is TRBJ2-3 and V is TRBV9; D not resolved. This CDR3 contains 13 residues. Germline CDR1 and CDR2: SGDLS and YYNGEE. The germline V and J ends were trimmed by 3 bases and 5 bases, with 10 bases remaining between them. The CDR3 bases are TGTGCCAGCAGCGGGAACTTCAGAGATACGCAGTATTTT. Amino acids: CASSGNFRDTQYF.

J is TRBJ2-7 and V is TRBV29-1; 10 nucleotides agree with TRBD2. V dropped 1 base and J dropped 7; count of bases not matched to a gene: 16. The CDR3 has 17 residues. Germline-derived CDR1 and CDR2 are SQVTM and ANQGSEA. Written as DNA, the CDR3 is TGCAGCGTTGAAGGGAGGGCTAGCGGGAGTTCCTACAATGAGCAGTACTTC. It specifies CSVEGRASGSSYNEQYF.

The rearrangement links TRBV11-2 to TRBJ2-4; possibly TRBD1 for D (5 bases). The J call is in doubt because the DNA end fits TRBJ2-5 better. The CDR3 is 15 amino acids. Germline CDR1 reads SGHAT; CDR2 reads FQNNGV. In DNA form, the CDR3 reads TGTGCCAGCAGCTTAGATCCCAGGGTCCAAGAGACCCAGTACTTC. Residues: CASSLDPRVQETQYF.

The CDR3 coding sequence is TGTGCCAGCAGTAAACCACAGGGGTCAACTAATGAAAAACTGTTTTTT. It encodes CASSKPQGSTNEKLFF. The chain has TRBV2 and TRBJ1-4; 7 nucleotides match TRBD1. The germline V gene has CDR1 SNHLY and CDR2 FYNNEI. V lost 5 bases, J lost 0 bases, and 6 bases stayed unmatched. There are 16 residues in the CDR3.

This clonotype occurred a few times. The gene calls are TRBV7-9 and TRBJ1-2, with D maybe TRBD1 (6 bases). In germline, CDR1 is SEHNR, CDR2 FQNEAQ (reference sequence). Between the trimmed V and J ends, which lost 7 bases and 8 bases, there was a span of 14 bases. CDR3 length: 12 residues. The CDR3 is CASTWGAAGYTF. CDR3 DNA sequence: TGTGCCAGCACCTGGGGGGCGGCCGGCTACACCTTC.

This chain joins TRBV20-1 and TRBJ1-2; 8 bases match TRBD1. The CDR3 totals 13 residues. Germline V gives CDR1 DFQATT, CDR2 SNEGSKA (reference sequence). The CDR3 region has the DNA TGCAGGGCACTGGGACAGGCCTCCTATGGCTACACCTTC. Encoded protein: CRALGQASYGYTF.

The V and J genes are TRBV7-9 and TRBJ1-3, with D possibly being TRBD1 (5 bases). Trimming left V 9 bases short and J 8 bases short, with 23 bases between. This CDR3 has 15 amino acids. The V gene's germline CDR1 is SEHNR and CDR2 FQNEAQ (reference sequence). The CDR3 nucleotides read TGTGCCAGTCGTCGGGGGTACCCCGGTATGGACACCATATATTTT. It translates to CASRRGYPGMDTIYF.

The V call is TRBV5-5, the J call TRBJ2-7; 11 bases are a match to TRBD2. The CDR3 contains 15 residues. With 5 bases clipped from V and 0 bases from J, the junction kept 4 bases outside the gene matches. Germline assignment: CDR1 SGHKS and CDR2 YYEKEE (reference sequence). CDR3 coding DNA: TGTGCCAGCAGGCAACTAGCGGGAGACTCCTACGAGCAGTACTTC. Translated, it gives CASRQLAGDSYEQYF.

The chain has TRBV9 and TRBJ2-3; TRBD2 agrees at 15 bases. J gave up 2 bases and V 3 bases, and 10 bases lay outside the gene matches. This CDR3 has 19 amino acids. Per germline, CDR1 SGDLS and CDR2 YYNGEE. The CDR3 reads CASSDGTSGRSYNTDTQYF. In DNA, the CDR3 is TGTGCCAGCAGCGACGGGACTAGCGGGAGGTCCTATAACACAGATACGCAGTATTTT.

This clonotype was observed a few times. The rearrangement joins TRBV4-1 to TRBJ1-4; D is uncertain. CDR1 is MGHRA and CDR2 is YSYEKL in the germline V gene. Trimming removed 4 bases at V and 8 bases at J, with 11 bases between. The CDR3 spans 13 residues. This CDR3 reads CASSRGQVEKLFF. The CDR3 nucleotides read TGCGCCAGCAGCCGAGGGCAGGTCGAAAAACTGTTTTTT.

The chain recombines TRBV6-5 with TRBJ2-5; TRBD1 is a possible D gene (6 bases). The end of the DNA fits TRBJ2-7 better, so the J call may be wrong. Germline CDR1 is MNHEY and CDR2 is SVGAGI. This CDR3 is built from 13 residues. In nucleotides, the CDR3 is TGTGCCAGCAGTTACGCGGACAGCTACGAGCAGTACTTC. It translates to CASSYADSYEQYF.

V gene TRBV3-1 combines with J gene TRBJ2-4; possible D gene TRBD2, 7 bases. V was cut by 0 bases and J by 1 base, with 13 bases left in between. The length of the CDR3 is 17 residues. The germline V gene has CDR1 LGHDT and CDR2 YNNKEL (reference sequence). CDR3 bases: TGTGCCAGCAGCCAAGAGGGGGGGCGTTTGGCCAAAAACATTCAGTACTTC. Translated: CASSQEGGRLAKNIQYF.

This clonotype was picked up one time. The chain links TRBV11-2 to TRBJ1-1; tentative D call: TRBD1 (6 bases). Germline V gene lookup returns CDR1 SGHAT and CDR2 FQNNGV. This CDR3 is built from 15 residues. Trimming cost V 1 base and J 3 bases, with 12 bases left between them. CDR3 nucleotides: TGTGCCAGCAGCTTAGGGCGTGCAGGGGACACTGAAGCTTTCTTT. Translation: CASSLGRAGDTEAFF.

V gene TRBV12-3 or TRBV12-4 combines with J gene TRBJ2-7, with D hard to call. CDR3 length: 13 amino acids. V gave up 5 bases and J gave up 3 bases, with 11 bases separating them. In DNA, the CDR3 is TGTGCCAGCAGTCCCCGGGCAGACTACGAGCAGTACTTC. Protein sequence: CASSPRADYEQYF.

This clonotype was counted once. The chain couples TRBV18 to TRBJ2-4; 8 bases agree with TRBD1. This CDR3 region has 13 residues. CDR1 KGHSH and CDR2 LQKENI come from the germline V gene. Trimming cost V 2 bases and J 13 bases; bases outside gene matches: 7. As DNA, the CDR3 is TGTGCCAGCTCACCAGGGGACAGGAAGCAGCAGTACTTC. As protein: CASSPGDRKQQYF. The full variable domain, rest sourced from reference TRBV18 and TRBJ2-4, is NAGVMQNPRHLVRRRGQEARLRCSPMKGHSHVYWYRQLPEEGLKFMVYLQKENIIDESGMPKERFSAEFPKEGPSILRIQQVVRGDSAAYFCASSPGDRKQQYFGAGTRLSVL.

In this sample, this clonotype turned up a few times. The chain has TRBV7-9 and TRBJ1-1; D is uncertain. CDR3 length: 13 residues. Deletions cut 4 bases from V and 5 bases from J, with 11 bases between. Germline CDR1 is SEHNR and CDR2 is FQNEAQ (reference sequence). The CDR3 coding sequence is TGTGCCAGCAGCTACGGGGTAGGGACTGAAGCTTTCTTT. Translated, it gives CASSYGVGTEAFF. Full variable domain (remainder filled in from reference TRBV7-9 and TRBJ1-1): DTGVSQNPRHKITKRGQNVTFRCDPISEHNRLYWYRQTLGQGPEFLTYFQNEAQLEKSRLLSDRFSAERPKGSFSTLEIQRTEQGDSAMYLCASSYGVGTEAFFGQGTRLTVV.

J is TRBJ2-7 and V is TRBV21-1; the table names TRBD2, a call not compared with the DNA. TRBV21-1 is classified as a pseudogene. The CDR3 is 18 amino acids. The CDR3 here is CASSKGPQVSGRDYEQYF. Here the CDR3 DNA reads TGTGCCAGCAGCAAAGGCCCCCAAGTTAGCGGGAGGGATTACGAGCAGTACTTC.

The chain uses TRBV24-1 and TRBJ2-3, with D possibly being TRBD1 or TRBD2 (6 bases each). The V and J ends lost 0 bases and 6 bases respectively, with 12 bases between them. The germline CDR1 and CDR2 sequences are KGHDR and SFDVKD. The CDR3 covers 15 residues. The CDR3 sequence is CATSDLEGGKDTQYF. For the CDR3, the DNA is TGTGCCACCAGTGATTTGGAAGGGGGGAAGGATACGCAGTATTTT.

The V and J genes are TRBV27 and TRBJ1-2; no firm D call. From germline, CDR1 is MNHEY and CDR2 SMNVEV (reference sequence). The length of the CDR3 is 15 residues. The V end lost 4 bases, the J end lost 4 bases, and 16 bases lay between the germline ends. The CDR3 loop reads CASSSWDSAGYGYTF. Written as DNA, the CDR3 is TGTGCCAGCAGTTCCTGGGATTCAGCGGGCTATGGCTACACCTTC.

The rearrangement links TRBV4-3 to TRBJ2-5; 10 positions match TRBD1. This CDR3 has 16 amino acids. The germline gives CDR1 LGHNA, CDR2 YSLEER. Germline trimming cut 4 bases from V and 3 bases from J; bases unmatched to any gene: 8. The CDR3 sequence is CASSRLPGTGEETQYF. The CDR3 region has the DNA TGCGCCAGCAGCCGCCTCCCCGGGACAGGGGAAGAGACCCAGTACTTC.

This clonotype was observed once. This chain connects TRBV29-1 to TRBJ1-2; TRBD1 is a possible D gene (5 bases). Germline values: CDR1 SQVTM, CDR2 ANQGSEA. The CDR3 sequence is 13 residues long. Between the trimmed V and J ends, which lost 6 bases and 4 bases, there was a span of 15 bases. The chain's CDR3 is CSVAYGGSYGYTF. Written as DNA, the CDR3 is TGCAGCGTGGCTTACGGGGGTTCCTATGGCTACACCTTC. Variable domain in full (rest from reference TRBV29-1 and TRBJ1-2): SAVISQKPSRDICQRGTSLTIQCQVDSQVTMMFWYRQQPGQSLTLIATANQGSEATYESGFVIDKFPISRPNLTFSTLTVSNMSPEDSSIYLCSVAYGGSYGYTFGSGTRLTVV.